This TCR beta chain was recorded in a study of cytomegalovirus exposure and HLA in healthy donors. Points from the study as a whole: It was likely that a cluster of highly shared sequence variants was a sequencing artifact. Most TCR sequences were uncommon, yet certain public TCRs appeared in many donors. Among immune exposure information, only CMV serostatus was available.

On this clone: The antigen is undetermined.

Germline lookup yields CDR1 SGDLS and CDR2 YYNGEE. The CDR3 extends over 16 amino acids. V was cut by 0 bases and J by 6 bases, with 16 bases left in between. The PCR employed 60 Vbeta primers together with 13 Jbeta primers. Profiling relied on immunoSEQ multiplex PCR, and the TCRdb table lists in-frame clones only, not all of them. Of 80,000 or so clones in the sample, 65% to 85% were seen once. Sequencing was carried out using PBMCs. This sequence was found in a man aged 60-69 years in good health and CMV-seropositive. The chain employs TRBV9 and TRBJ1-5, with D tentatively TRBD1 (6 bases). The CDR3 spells CASSVEVGGRGQPQHF. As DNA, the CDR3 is TGTGCCAGCAGCGTAGAGGTGGGGGGGCGAGGTCAGCCCCAGCATTTT.